This T cell receptor (beta chain) appears in the sequencing data of a study of blood T cell repertoires in COVID-19. Study as a whole: Sites in the United States, Italy and Spain provided acute and convalescent COVID-19 samples. Sample material is recorded as cDNA or gDNA derived from T cells, B-cell-depleted T cells, or PBMCs.

In the original analysis: Scientists estimated how many nucleated cells there were by amplifying reference gene primers. Assay used: immunoSEQ multiplex PCR; TCRdb lists only in-frame clones, some missing. V, J and clone size are those of that table, while D and trimming were read from the DNA. The top ten clones hold about 41% of a sample with 63,000 or so clones, 80% to 85% of them seen once. This CDR3 region has 15 residues. The V gene's germline CDR1 is SGHRS and CDR2 YFSETQ. The V end was cut by 4 bases, the J end by 4 bases, with 18 bases between. The rearrangement joins TRBV5-1 to TRBJ2-7; TRBD2 is a possible D gene (5 bases). The sequencing sample was made of peripheral blood. The receptor comes from a human donor in a cohort sampled during active COVID-19. The CDR3 nucleotides read TGCGCCAGCAGCCCCCGAGCCGGAGGAGTTTACGAGCAGTACTTC. Residues: CASSPRAGGVYEQYF. The full variable domain, rest sourced from reference TRBV5-1 and TRBJ2-7, is KAGVTQTPRYLIKTRGQQVTLSCSPISGHRSVSWYQQTPGQGLQFLFEYFSETQRNKGNFPGRFSGRQFSNSRSEMNVSTLELGDSALYLCASSPRAGGVYEQYFGPGTRLTVT.